In this sample, the clone carrying this TCR beta chain turned up many times. This record comes from a study of CD8+CD57+ T cells in acquired aplastic anemia. Before being chosen for sequencing, patients had shown CD8+CD57+ cell expansion by flow cytometry. A severe acquired aplastic anemia diagnosis applied to all patients. Receipt of therapy had not occurred in any patient by the time of blood sampling. Investigators profiled TCR beta VDJ and CDR3 from genomic DNA template. TCRdb passed the reads through MiXCR, listing each CDR3 protein once. Of under 200,000 distinct CDR3 sequences listed, less than 60% were seen once; the top ten hold approximately 2.9%. The CDR3 contains 14 residues. Trimming took off 5 bases at V and 2 bases at J, with 12 bases between the two ends. Per germline, CDR1 SGHTA and CDR2 FQGTGA.

Sequencing was performed on sorted CD4+, CD8+, or CD8+CD57+ T cells (not recorded which) from PBMCs. This rearrangement joins TRBV7-3 to TRBJ2-5, with D possibly TRBD2 on 5 matching bases. This sequence was found in a human donor with aplastic anemia. This CDR3 is CASSPSGPQETQYF. The CDR3 coding sequence is TGTGCCAGCAGCCCGAGCGGACCTCAAGAGACCCAGTACTTC.